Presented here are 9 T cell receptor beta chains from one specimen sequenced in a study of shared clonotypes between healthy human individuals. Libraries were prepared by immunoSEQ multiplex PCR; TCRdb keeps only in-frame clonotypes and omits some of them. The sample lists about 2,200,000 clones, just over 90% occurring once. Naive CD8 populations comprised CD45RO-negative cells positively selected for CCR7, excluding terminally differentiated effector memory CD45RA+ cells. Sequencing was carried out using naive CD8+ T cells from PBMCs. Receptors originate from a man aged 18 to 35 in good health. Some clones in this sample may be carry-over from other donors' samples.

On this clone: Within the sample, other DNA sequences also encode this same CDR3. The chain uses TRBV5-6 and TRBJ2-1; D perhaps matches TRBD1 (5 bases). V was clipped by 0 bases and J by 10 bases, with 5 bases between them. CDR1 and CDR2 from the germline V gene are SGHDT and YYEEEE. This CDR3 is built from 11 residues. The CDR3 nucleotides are TGTGCCAGCAGCTTGGGGGGCGAGCAGTTCTTC. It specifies CASSLGGEQFF.

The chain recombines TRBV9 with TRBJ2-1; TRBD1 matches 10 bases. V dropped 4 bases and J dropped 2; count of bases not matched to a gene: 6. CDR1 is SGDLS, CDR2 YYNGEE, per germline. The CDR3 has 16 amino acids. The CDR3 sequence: CASSLGTGATYNEQFF. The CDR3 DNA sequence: TGTGCCAGCAGCCTAGGGACAGGGGCGACCTACAATGAGCAGTTCTTC.

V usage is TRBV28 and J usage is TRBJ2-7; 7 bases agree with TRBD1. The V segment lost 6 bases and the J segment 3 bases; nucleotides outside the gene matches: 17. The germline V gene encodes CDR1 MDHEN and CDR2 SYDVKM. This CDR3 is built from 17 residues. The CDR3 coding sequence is TGTGCCAGCAGCCTCCCTCTAACAGGGGTCCCCCTCTACGAGCAGTACTTC. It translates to CASSLPLTGVPLYEQYF.

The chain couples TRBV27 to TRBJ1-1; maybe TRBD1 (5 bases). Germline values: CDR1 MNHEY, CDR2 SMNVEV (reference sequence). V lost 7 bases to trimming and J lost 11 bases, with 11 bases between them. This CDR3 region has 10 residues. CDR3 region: CASKGSEAFF. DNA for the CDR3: TGTGCCAGCAAGGGGTCAGAGGCTTTCTTT.

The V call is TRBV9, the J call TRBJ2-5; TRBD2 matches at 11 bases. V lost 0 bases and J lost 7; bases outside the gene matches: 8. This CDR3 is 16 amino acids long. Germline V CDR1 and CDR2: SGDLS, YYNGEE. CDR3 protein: CASSVVAGGPRGTQYF. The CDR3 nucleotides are TGTGCCAGCAGCGTAGTAGCGGGAGGGCCGCGGGGGACCCAGTACTTC. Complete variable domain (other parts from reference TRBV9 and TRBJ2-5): DSGVTQTPKHLITATGQRVTLRCSPRSGDLSVYWYQQSLDQGLQFLIQYYNGEERAKGNILERFSAQQFPDLHSELNLSSLELGDSALYFCASSVVAGGPRGTQYFGPGTRLLVL.

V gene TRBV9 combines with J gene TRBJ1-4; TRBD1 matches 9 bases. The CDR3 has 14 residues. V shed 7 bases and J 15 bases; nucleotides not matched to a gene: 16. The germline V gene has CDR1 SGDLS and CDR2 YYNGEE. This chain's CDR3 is CASSPGQGPQGMFF. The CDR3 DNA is TGTGCCAGCTCACCGGGACAGGGCCCCCAGGGAATGTTTTTT.

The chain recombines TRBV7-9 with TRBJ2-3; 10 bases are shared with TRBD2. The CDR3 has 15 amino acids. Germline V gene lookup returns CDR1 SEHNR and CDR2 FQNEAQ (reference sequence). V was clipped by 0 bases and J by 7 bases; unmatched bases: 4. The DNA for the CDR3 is TGTGCCAGCAGCTTAGCTCTAGCGGGAGCGAATACGCAGTATTTT. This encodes CASSLALAGANTQYF.

The CDR3: CASSLMLDYEQYF. Written as DNA, the CDR3 is TGTGCCAGCAGTTTAATGCTAGACTACGAGCAGTACTTC. The J gene is TRBJ2-7, the V gene TRBV27; D remains unclear. Per germline, CDR1 MNHEY and CDR2 SMNVEV (reference sequence). V lost 2 bases and J 3 bases, leaving 8 bases between the germline ends. There are 13 residues in the CDR3.

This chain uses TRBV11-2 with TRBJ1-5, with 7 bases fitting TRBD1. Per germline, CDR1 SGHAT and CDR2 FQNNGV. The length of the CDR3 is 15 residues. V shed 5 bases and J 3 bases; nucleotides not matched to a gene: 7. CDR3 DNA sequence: TGTGCCAGCAGCAAGGGGACAGCTATCAATCAGCCCCAGCATTTT. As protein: CASSKGTAINQPQHF.